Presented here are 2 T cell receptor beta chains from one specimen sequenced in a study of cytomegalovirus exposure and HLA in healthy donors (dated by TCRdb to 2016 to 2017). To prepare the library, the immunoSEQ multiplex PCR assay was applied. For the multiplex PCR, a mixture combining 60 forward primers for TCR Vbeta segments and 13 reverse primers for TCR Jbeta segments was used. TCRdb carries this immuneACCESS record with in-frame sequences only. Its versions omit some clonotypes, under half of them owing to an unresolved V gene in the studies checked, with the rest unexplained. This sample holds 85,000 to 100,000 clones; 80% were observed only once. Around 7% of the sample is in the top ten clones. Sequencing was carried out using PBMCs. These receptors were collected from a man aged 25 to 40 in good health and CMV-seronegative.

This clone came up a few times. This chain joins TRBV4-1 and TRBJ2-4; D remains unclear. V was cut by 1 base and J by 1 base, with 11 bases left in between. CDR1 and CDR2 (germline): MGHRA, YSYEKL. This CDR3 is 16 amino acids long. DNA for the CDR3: TGCGCCAGCAGCCAAGGTTTCAGTGCCGCCAAAAACATTCAGTACTTC. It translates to CASSQGFSAAKNIQYF.

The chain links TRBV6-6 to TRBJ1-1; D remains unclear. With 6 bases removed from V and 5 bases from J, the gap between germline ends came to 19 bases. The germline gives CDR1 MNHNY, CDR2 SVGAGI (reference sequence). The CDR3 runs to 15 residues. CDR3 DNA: TGTGCCAGCAGACGGGTTGTAGTTTCGGGTACTGAAGCTTTCTTT. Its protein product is CASRRVVVSGTEAFF.